The 18 T cell receptor beta chains reported below all come from one sample, sequenced in a study of blood T cell repertoires in COVID-19. Method: immunoSEQ multiplex PCR; TCRdb's copy keeps in-frame clones and lacks some. The table shows thousands of clones, with roughly 88% occurring only once. The sample comprised peripheral blood. The receptors were sampled from a human donor in a cohort sampled during active COVID-19.

The V call is TRBV7-9, the J call TRBJ2-7; perhaps TRBD1 as D (5 bases). Per germline, CDR1 SEHNR and CDR2 FQNEAQ (reference sequence). V was shortened by 5 bases and J by 0 bases, with 11 bases between the two germline ends. The CDR3 is 14 amino acids. The CDR3 DNA sequence: TGTGCCAGCAGCCCTACAGGAAGCTCCTACGAGCAGTACTTC. As protein: CASSPTGSSYEQYF.

The rearrangement uses TRBV28 and TRBJ2-7; the match to TRBD2 covers 8 bases. Germline V gene data show CDR1 as MDHEN and CDR2 as SYDVKM. The CDR3 contains 14 residues. The ends lost 6 bases at V and 4 bases at J; junction bases unmatched: 8. The CDR3 DNA reads TGTGCCAGCAGAACGGGGGGGGCTGAATACGAGCAGTACTTC. Its translation is CASRTGGAEYEQYF.

The chain couples TRBV27 to TRBJ1-5; tentatively, D is TRBD1 (6 bases). This CDR3 spans 18 amino acids. Germline V gene lookup returns CDR1 MNHEY and CDR2 SMNVEV (reference sequence). Between the trimmed V and J ends, which lost 3 bases and 3 bases, there was a span of 21 bases. CDR3 DNA: TGTGCCAGCAGTTTTCGTCCCTCTGCCAGGGGTCCCAATCAGCCCCAGCATTTT. Protein sequence: CASSFRPSARGPNQPQHF.

The CDR3 DNA sequence: TGTGCCAGCAGCCAAGGGGTAGGGCTAGCGGGAGATTTTTACAATGAGCAGTTCTTC. It codes for CASSQGVGLAGDFYNEQFF. V usage is TRBV4-2 and J usage is TRBJ2-1, with 10 bases aligning to TRBD2. The V and J ends lost 1 base and 4 bases, in that order; junction bases with no gene match: 13. CDR3 length: 19 residues. Per germline, CDR1 LGHNA and CDR2 YNFKEQ.

CDR3 DNA sequence: TGTGCCAGCAGAGTCTTTGGACAGGCCAATTCACCCCTCCACTTT. It codes for CASRVFGQANSPLHF. The chain recombines TRBV5-5 with TRBJ1-6; 7 bases line up with TRBD1. V was clipped by 5 bases and J by 7 bases; unmatched bases: 9. Germline assignment: CDR1 SGHKS and CDR2 YYEKEE (reference sequence). This CDR3 has 15 amino acids.

The V and J genes are TRBV27 and TRBJ1-5; a possible D gene is TRBD1 (5 bases). This CDR3 comprises 19 residues. CDR1 is MNHEY and CDR2 is SMNVEV in the germline V gene (reference sequence). V was cut by 1 base and J by 2 bases, with 21 bases left in between. The CDR3 protein is CASSLYLRPGRVGNQPQHF. The CDR3 nucleotides read TGTGCCAGCAGTTTATACCTTAGGCCAGGGAGGGTCGGCAATCAGCCCCAGCATTTT.

This chain links TRBV12-2 with TRBJ1-1; the table's D call of TRBD1 was not tested on the DNA. TRBV12-2 is recorded as a pseudogene. The CDR3 spans 15 residues. The chain's CDR3 is CASRLDRESMTEAFF. CDR3 DNA: TGTGCAAGTCGCTTAGACAGGGAGTCCATGACTGAAGCTTTCTTT.

V is TRBV24-1 and J is TRBJ2-7; possibly TRBD1 for D (6 bases). Trimming left V 10 bases short and J 3 bases short, with 15 bases between. The CDR3 is 13 residues long. Germline loops: CDR1 KGHDR, CDR2 SFDVKD. The CDR3 DNA is TGTGCCACTGGAGGACAGTTTAGCTACGAGCAGTACTTC. This gives the protein CATGGQFSYEQYF.

The DNA of the CDR3 is TGTGCCAGTCGGGGGGGCGAAAAACTGTTTTTT. Protein: CASRGGEKLFF. The chain joins TRBV19 to TRBJ1-4; a possible D gene is TRBD1 (6 bases). Germline values: CDR1 LNHDA, CDR2 SQIVND (reference sequence). V lost 8 bases and J lost 8, with 9 bases in between. The CDR3 is 11 amino acids.

The chain links TRBV2 to TRBJ2-7; 11 bases align to TRBD1. V shed 10 bases and J 3 bases; nucleotides not matched to a gene: 5. The germline V gene encodes CDR1 SNHLY and CDR2 FYNNEI. The length of the CDR3 is 13 residues. For the CDR3, the DNA is TGTGCCACCTGGACAGGGGGCATCTACGAGCAGTACTTC. Translation: CATWTGGIYEQYF.

This chain joins TRBV3-1 (or the pseudogene TRBV3-2) and TRBJ2-3; the match to TRBD2 covers 7 bases. V dropped 4 bases and J dropped 1; count of bases not matched to a gene: 8. Germline CDR1 is LGHDT and CDR2 is YNNKEL (reference sequence). The CDR3 covers 16 residues. CDR3: CASSPRTRGGTDTQYF. The CDR3 nucleotides are TGTGCCAGCAGCCCACGGACTAGGGGAGGCACAGATACGCAGTATTTT.

The chain carries TRBV27 and TRBJ1-5; maybe TRBD1 (5 bases). V was shortened by 5 bases and J by 5 bases, with 19 bases between the two germline ends. The germline gives CDR1 MNHEY, CDR2 SMNVEV (reference sequence). CDR3 size: 16 residues. CDR3 in amino acids: CASSPNPFRADQPQHF. CDR3 bases: TGTGCCAGCAGTCCTAACCCGTTCAGGGCAGATCAGCCCCAGCATTTT.

The J gene is TRBJ2-3, the V gene TRBV28; D is unclear. From germline, CDR1 is MDHEN and CDR2 SYDVKM. V dropped 6 bases and J dropped 0 bases, with 13 bases sitting between them. This CDR3 is built from 15 residues. CDR3 region: CASRSFSRSTDTQYF. CDR3 nucleotide sequence: TGTGCCAGCAGATCCTTTTCGAGGAGCACAGATACGCAGTATTTT.

The J gene is TRBJ2-7, the V gene TRBV11-3; 7 positions agree with TRBD2. Trimming removed 2 bases from V and 3 bases from J; junction bases left unmatched: 4. The CDR3 is 14 amino acids. The germline gives CDR1 SGHNT, CDR2 YENEEA. The DNA for the CDR3 is TGTGCCAGCAGCTTAAGGGGAGGGTTCTACGAGCAGTACTTC. It encodes CASSLRGGFYEQYF.

The CDR3 here is CASSPPRPGLAGVEETQYF. The CDR3, as DNA: TGTGCCAGCAGTCCTCCCCGACCGGGACTAGCGGGAGTAGAAGAGACCCAGTACTTC. The chain recombines TRBV27 with TRBJ2-5; TRBD2 agrees at 14 bases. The CDR3 spans 19 residues. Trimming at V came to 5 bases and at J to 3 bases, leaving 14 bases not matched to a gene. Germline V gene lookup returns CDR1 MNHEY and CDR2 SMNVEV (reference sequence).

This clone is a singleton in its sample. This sequence joins TRBV28 and TRBJ2-4, with 9 bases aligning to TRBD1. Germline assignment: CDR1 MDHEN and CDR2 SYDVKM. This CDR3 contains 16 residues. Losses at the gene ends were 5 bases for V and 0 bases for J; bases not matched to a gene: 5. This CDR3 reads CASSEQGALAKNIQYF. CDR3 sequence (DNA): TGTGCCAGCAGTGAACAGGGGGCCTTAGCCAAAAACATTCAGTACTTC.

This clone has a handful of counts. V usage is TRBV5-4 and J usage is TRBJ2-2, with 9 bases lining up with TRBD1. The CDR3 totals 15 residues. The V gene end was trimmed by 4 bases and the J gene end by 3 bases; junction bases not matched to a gene: 4. CDR1 and CDR2 (germline): SGHNT, YYREEE (reference sequence). CDR3 sequence: CASSQTGGDTGELFF. In nucleotides, the CDR3 is TGTGCCAGCAGCCAAACAGGGGGCGACACCGGGGAGCTGTTTTTT.

The chain carries TRBV5-1 and TRBJ1-1; no reliable D call. The V and J ends lost 0 bases and 0 bases respectively, with 3 bases between them. CDR3 length equals 13 residues. The germline V gene has CDR1 SGHRS and CDR2 YFSETQ. The CDR3 nucleotides are TGCGCCAGCAGCTTGGTAGTGAACACTGAAGCTTTCTTT. Encoded protein: CASSLVVNTEAFF.